Following are 15 T cell receptor beta chains from one sample sequenced in a study of blood T cell repertoires in COVID-19. Profiled with immunoSEQ multiplex PCR; TCRdb holds only in-frame clones, not every one. The sample carries around 60,000 clones, around 85% recorded once. Sequenced: peripheral blood. The receptor source for this set is a man in his 70s with acute or convalescent COVID-19.

The chain couples TRBV12-3 or TRBV12-4 to TRBJ2-2, with unresolved D. This CDR3 is built from 12 residues. V was pared by 6 bases and J by 2 bases, with 4 bases between. CDR3 sequence: CASSPNTGELFF. In DNA, the CDR3 is TGTGCCAGCAGCCCTAACACCGGGGAGCTGTTTTTT.

This chain joins TRBV5-5 and TRBJ1-5; TRBD1 is a possible D gene (6 bases). This CDR3 has 15 residues. Trimming left V 4 bases short and J 0 bases short, with 11 bases between. Germline-derived CDR1 and CDR2 are SGHKS and YYEKEE (reference sequence). In nucleotides, the CDR3 is TGTGCCAGCAGCCAGAGACAGGATAGCAATCAGCCCCAGCATTTT. Protein: CASSQRQDSNQPQHF.

The V and J genes are TRBV5-1 and TRBJ1-1, with a tentative D call TRBD1 (5 bases). The germline CDR1 and CDR2 sequences are SGHRS and YFSETQ. Deletions cut 4 bases from V and 4 bases from J, with 14 bases between. CDR3 length: 14 residues. CDR3 coding DNA: TGCGCCAGCAGCCCGGCTGTAGGGGCCACTGAAGCTTTCTTT. It yields the protein CASSPAVGATEAFF. Full variable domain (rest looked up from reference TRBV5-1 and TRBJ1-1): KAGVTQTPRYLIKTRGQQVTLSCSPISGHRSVSWYQQTPGQGLQFLFEYFSETQRNKGNFPGRFSGRQFSNSRSEMNVSTLELGDSALYLCASSPAVGATEAFFGQGTRLTVV.

J is TRBJ2-1 and V is TRBV2; possibly TRBD1 for D (5 bases). The CDR3 runs 16 residues. Trimming pared 6 bases from V and 0 bases from J, leaving 15 bases between. Germline lookup yields CDR1 SNHLY and CDR2 FYNNEI. The CDR3 nucleotides read TGTGCCAGCAGGACCTCAGGGTCAAGCTCCTACAATGAGCAGTTCTTC. It encodes CASRTSGSSSYNEQFF.

The genes are TRBV4-1 and TRBJ2-7, with D maybe TRBD2 (5 bases). The germline V and J ends were trimmed by 4 bases and 0 bases, with 22 bases remaining between them. Germline CDR1 reads MGHRA; CDR2 reads YSYEKL. The CDR3 loop spans 18 amino acids. The CDR3 sequence is CASSRHRPGMGNSYEQYF. The CDR3 coding sequence is TGCGCCAGCAGCCGACACCGGCCGGGGATGGGGAACTCCTACGAGCAGTACTTC.

The rearrangement links TRBV6-5 to TRBJ2-5; maybe TRBD2 (7 bases). The CDR3 extends over 15 amino acids. Deletions cut 5 bases from V and 4 bases from J, with 17 bases between. Germline V lookup: CDR1 MNHEY, CDR2 SVGAGI. The CDR3 here is CASSSRGGGPETQYF. The CDR3 DNA reads as TGTGCCAGCAGTAGCCGAGGGGGGGGGCCAGAGACCCAGTACTTC.

The genes are TRBV5-5 and TRBJ2-5; 10 bases fit TRBD1. The CDR3 length is 16 residues. The trim removed 4 bases at V and 4 bases at J, leaving 10 bases unmatched. CDR1 SGHKS and CDR2 YYEKEE come from the germline V gene (reference sequence). CDR3 sequence (DNA): TGTGCCAGCAGCCCTCTAATGGACAGGGGGAGAGAGACCCAGTACTTC. It specifies CASSPLMDRGRETQYF.

This clone is a singleton in its sample. The gene calls are TRBV4-1 and TRBJ2-5; tentatively, D is TRBD2 (5 bases). Germline-derived CDR1 and CDR2 are MGHRA and YSYEKL. Trimming took 2 bases from V and 7 from J, leaving 14 bases between them. CDR3 length: 14 residues. The CDR3 nucleotides are TGCGCCAGCAGCCAACCCCGGCGGGTGGGGACCCAGTACTTC. Protein product: CASSQPRRVGTQYF.

The chain joins TRBV3-1 (or the pseudogene TRBV3-2) to TRBJ1-6; D is perhaps TRBD1 (6 bases). Germline CDR1 is LGHDT and CDR2 is YNNKEL (reference sequence). The CDR3 covers 16 residues. V was pared by 4 bases and J by 4 bases, with 14 bases between. CDR3 in amino acids: CASSLGSGVYNSPLHF. Here the CDR3 DNA reads TGTGCCAGCAGCCTTGGGTCAGGGGTATATAATTCACCCCTCCACTTT.

V and J are TRBV19 and TRBJ2-3; maybe TRBD1 (6 bases). The CDR3 is made up of 13 amino acids. The V and J ends lost 7 bases and 9 bases respectively, with 17 bases between them. Germline V CDR1 and CDR2: LNHDA, SQIVND (reference sequence). CDR3 in DNA: TGTGCCAGTACAGCGGACAGCTCTTCCACGCAGTATTTT. This gives the protein CASTADSSSTQYF.

This chain connects TRBV12-3 or TRBV12-4 to TRBJ1-3, with D uncertain. V was cut by 7 bases and J by 1 base, with 5 bases left in between. The CDR3 covers 12 residues. The CDR3 spells CASTGSGNTIYF. The CDR3 bases are TGTGCCAGCACCGGGTCTGGAAACACCATATATTTT.

The CDR3 region is CASSQVPPYEQYF. Written as DNA, the CDR3 is TGTGCCAGCAGCCAAGTCCCTCCCTACGAGCAGTACTTC. The chain employs TRBV3-1 (or the pseudogene TRBV3-2) and TRBJ2-7; D gene ambiguous. This CDR3 region has 13 residues. V lost 1 base and J 2 bases, leaving 6 bases between the germline ends. Germline values: CDR1 LGHDT, CDR2 YNNKEL (reference sequence).

The chain uses TRBV19 and TRBJ2-3, with TRBD2 identical over 12 bases. V lost 5 bases, J lost 5 bases, and 11 bases stayed unmatched. There are 17 residues in the CDR3. The germline CDR1 and CDR2 sequences are LNHDA and SQIVND (reference sequence). The CDR3 here is CASSLGLAGILKDTQYF. In DNA, the CDR3 is TGTGCCAGTAGTCTCGGACTAGCGGGGATACTTAAAGATACGCAGTATTTT.

This clone occurred once. This chain joins TRBV7-2 and TRBJ1-2; D not resolved. V dropped 3 bases and J dropped 7 bases, with 12 bases sitting between them. The CDR3 sequence is 13 residues long. The germline V gene has CDR1 SGHTA and CDR2 FQGNSA. Written as DNA, the CDR3 is TGTGCCAGCAGCTTCGATTCGGTTGGTGGCTACACCTTC. It encodes CASSFDSVGGYTF. Full variable domain (remainder filled in from reference TRBV7-2 and TRBJ1-2): GAGVSQSPSNKVTEKGKDVELRCDPISGHTALYWYRQSLGQGLEFLIYFQGNSAPDKSGLPSDRFSAERTGGSVSTLTIQRTQQEDSAVYLCASSFDSVGGYTFGSGTRLTVV.

The chain is built from TRBV11-2 and TRBJ2-5; D possibly corresponds to TRBD1 (6 bases). There are 14 residues in the CDR3. Germline V lookup: CDR1 SGHAT, CDR2 FQNNGV. Trimming left V 4 bases short and J 4 bases short, with 13 bases between. CDR3 region: CASSSTGWRETQYF. The CDR3 DNA reads TGTGCCAGCAGCTCCACAGGGTGGCGAGAGACCCAGTACTTC.